This paragraph covers one T cell receptor (beta chain) sequence. The specificity of this receptor is unknown. Base qualities are not recorded, but no much larger clone differs from it by a single base. The sample belongs to a study of T cells after yellow fever vaccination (dated by TCRdb to between 2018 and 2020). For context, the study as a whole: The SMART-Seq v4 Ultra Low Input RNA kit was used to prepare libraries from fractions with low cell numbers. Blood samples were taken at several timepoints before and after primary and secondary immunization, and bulk PBMC replicates and cell subsets were isolated. The cohort comprised two healthy male donors, one aged 18 to 30 and one aged 30 to 40 years. To track T-cell clones before and after primary and booster YFV17D yellow fever vaccination, bulk TCR alpha and beta repertoires were sequenced longitudinally.

CDR1 and CDR2, per the germline V gene, are SGDLS and YYNGEE. The V end gives up 3 bases and the J end 5 bases, leaving 6 bases in the junction not matched to a gene. CDR3 length: 15 amino acids, cysteine to phenylalanine. The read is trimmed to its CDR3 DNA, 45 bases read in frame from base 1. TCR cDNA was synthesized by 5'RACE template switching, which introduced a universal primer site and unique molecular identifiers. Priming of cDNA synthesis was performed from both the TCR alpha and TCR beta constant segments. Library amplification used two PCR steps, and the second PCR step added sample barcodes and sequencing adapters. Libraries were sequenced on Illumina HiSeq 2500 (2x100 bp) or NovaSeq (2x150 bp). On the study's bioinformatics: MIGEC was used to demultiplex reads and collapse the reads into UMI consensus sequences, and MiXCR was used for V(D)J alignment. Vaccine-responding clonotypes were defined with edgeR using replicate PBMC samples, requiring FDR below 0.01 and a log2 fold change above 5 up to day 15. Bulk clonotypes were assigned CD4 or CD8 identity according to which sequenced CD4 or CD8 repertoire held them at higher abundance. The public reads were reprocessed in TCRdb via fastp at Q25 and MiXCR, keeping in-frame beta chains. Each entry is one CDR3 protein sequence, shown with its most common DNA and genes. The V and J calls were determined by TCRdb, not by the authors. Across this sample there are about 550,000 distinct CDR3 sequences, with less than 20% seen only once. Approximately 14% of the sample goes to the ten largest clones.

General study outcomes and caveats: Because abundant contaminating clonotypes from the bulk population could be contained in FACS-sorted repertoires, computational filtering was required. Because the study included only two donors, the extent to which the findings can be generalized is limited. Most clones expanded after primary vaccination (almost 97% of CD4 and approximately 86% of CD8) were re-detected after the booster, suggesting that broad memory maintenance occurred. Compared with the primary T-cell response, the secondary T-cell response was faster but weaker, reaching its peak on day 5 rather than on day 15. A small share of clonotypes was detected in both CD4 and CD8 compartments, with the overlap likely arising from convergent recombination.

The sample's treatment or condition label, in plain terms: live attenuated yellow fever vaccine strain. At each blood-draw timepoint, two biological replicates of bulk PBMCs were obtained. PBMCs were isolated from peripheral blood using a standard Ficoll-Paque protocol. TriZol was used to extract RNA from bulk PBMCs, from CD4 and CD8 fractions, and from dextramer-positive and dextramer-negative fractions. The chain was built from TRBV9 and TRBJ2-2; 8 junctional bases match TRBD2. This TCR was recovered from a man younger than 45 who received the YFV17D yellow fever vaccine. The sequencing used PBMCs, collected 15 days after the yellow fever booster vaccination. The nucleotide sequence is TGTGCCAGCAGCGGAAGTCCGGGGGGGACCGGGGAGCTGTTTTTT. Its protein is CASSGSPGGTGELFF.